Listed here are 19 T cell receptor beta chains from one sample, sequenced in a study of T cells after yellow fever vaccination. From the 5' RACE reads, TCRdb called clonotypes with MiXCR, one entry per CDR3 protein. The sample consists of 450,000 to 650,000 distinct CDR3 sequences, around an eighth of them appearing once. The sequences come from PBMCs, collected on the day of the yellow fever booster vaccination. Receptors originate from a man younger than 40 who received the YFV17D yellow fever vaccine.

This clonotype was detected many times. CDR3 loop: CASSDQGASYEQYF. For the CDR3, the DNA is TGTGCCAGCAGCGACCAGGGGGCCTCCTACGAGCAGTACTTC. The chain recombines TRBV7-2 with TRBJ2-7; 8 bases align to TRBD1. In germline, CDR1 is SGHTA, CDR2 FQGNSA. V lost 5 bases, J lost 0 bases, and 3 bases stayed unmatched. The length of the CDR3 is 14 residues.

This clonotype has a handful of counts. The chain uses TRBV18 and TRBJ2-1; 10 bases align to TRBD2. The germline V gene encodes CDR1 KGHSH and CDR2 LQKENI. This CDR3 has 18 residues. Unmatched junction bases numbered 19, after V lost 5 bases and J lost 9 bases. The CDR3 reads CASSTPVELAGRGSEQFF. The DNA of the CDR3 is TGTGCCAGCTCAACCCCGGTCGAACTAGCGGGAAGGGGGAGTGAGCAGTTCTTC.

This clonotype was observed a few times. This sequence joins TRBV20-1 and TRBJ2-3; D is unresolved. Trimming removed 4 bases from V and 3 bases from J, with 11 bases in between. The length of the CDR3 is 13 residues. Per the germline V gene, CDR1 is DFQATT and CDR2 is SNEGSKA (reference sequence). CDR3 residues: CSATIPVTDTQYF. The CDR3 DNA is TGCAGTGCTACCATCCCAGTAACAGATACGCAGTATTTT.

This clonotype was observed a handful of times. The rearrangement links TRBV27 to TRBJ2-7; D remains ambiguous. V was shortened by 2 bases and J by 1 base, with 9 bases between the two germline ends. The CDR3 covers 14 residues. Per germline, CDR1 MNHEY and CDR2 SMNVEV (reference sequence). The CDR3 DNA sequence: TGTGCCAGCAGTTTAGTCGACGGATCCTACGAGCAGTACTTC. Its protein product is CASSLVDGSYEQYF.

The chain has TRBV6-2 or TRBV6-3 and TRBJ2-1; TRBD2 matches at 8 bases. This CDR3 region has 14 residues. Germline V lookup: CDR1 MNHEY, CDR2 SVGEGT. V was clipped by 4 bases and J by 3 bases; unmatched bases: 2. CDR3 DNA: TGTGCCAGCAGTTCGGCGGGAGGCTACAATGAGCAGTTCTTC. Its protein product is CASSSAGGYNEQFF.

This rearrangement joins TRBV20-1 to TRBJ2-7; no reliable D call. V lost 0 bases to trimming and J lost 0 bases, with 12 bases between them. The length of the CDR3 is 15 residues. Per the germline V gene, CDR1 is DFQATT and CDR2 is SNEGSKA (reference sequence). The DNA for the CDR3 is TGCAGTGCTAGAGATCTGGACGGCAACTCCTACGAGCAGTACTTC. Amino acid sequence: CSARDLDGNSYEQYF.

This clonotype appeared a few times. The chain carries TRBV9 and TRBJ2-7; D possibly uses TRBD1 or TRBD2 (5 bases each). The germline V and J ends were trimmed by 4 bases and 4 bases, with 18 bases remaining between them. The germline gives CDR1 SGDLS, CDR2 YYNGEE. The CDR3 runs to 15 residues. CDR3 DNA: TGTGCCAGCAGCATAGGGGCGGGCCCTAGTTACGAGCAGTACTTC. Residues: CASSIGAGPSYEQYF.

J is TRBJ2-5 and V is TRBV20-1; TRBD1 matches 7 bases. The CDR3 length is 15 residues. In germline, CDR1 is DFQATT, CDR2 SNEGSKA (reference sequence). J gave up 5 bases and V 5 bases, and 14 bases lay outside the gene matches. The CDR3, as DNA: TGCAGTGCTCTGCTGGTGGGACAGTGGAGGGAGACCCAGTACTTC. Residues: CSALLVGQWRETQYF.

The rearrangement uses TRBV18 and TRBJ1-1; D not resolved. The CDR3 covers 15 residues. Germline V CDR1 and CDR2: KGHSH, LQKENI. Trimming shortened V by 6 bases and J by 0 bases, and 14 bases separated the two germline ends. CDR3: CASSPVRSLNTEAFF. CDR3 DNA sequence: TGTGCCAGCTCCCCGGTGAGGAGCTTGAACACTGAAGCTTTCTTT.

This clonotype has only a few counts. The chain uses TRBV20-1 and TRBJ2-1; 9 bases align to TRBD2. After removal of 2 bases from V and 3 bases from J, the junction contained 8 bases not matched to a gene. The CDR3 covers 16 residues. In germline, CDR1 is DFQATT, CDR2 SNEGSKA (reference sequence). The CDR3 region is CSARRSSGKNYNEQFF. DNA of the CDR3: TGCAGTGCTAGACGGTCTAGCGGGAAGAACTACAATGAGCAGTTCTTC.

The genes are TRBV20-1 and TRBJ2-1; D is unresolved. The CDR3 has 14 residues. Germline V gene data show CDR1 as DFQATT and CDR2 as SNEGSKA (reference sequence). Trimming took 0 bases from V and 4 from J, leaving 10 bases between them. The CDR3 reads CSAREHNGYNEQFF. In DNA form, the CDR3 reads TGCAGTGCTAGAGAGCATAACGGGTACAATGAGCAGTTCTTC.

The table lists this clonotype with a few counts. The chain employs TRBV10-1 and TRBJ2-1; TRBD2 agrees at 10 bases. This CDR3 comprises 15 residues. Trimming removed 4 bases from V and 9 bases from J; junction bases left unmatched: 9. CDR1 WNHNN and CDR2 SYGVQD come from the germline V gene (reference sequence). CDR3 sequence reads: CASSAVPSGSGEQFF. The CDR3 DNA reads as TGCGCCAGCAGTGCTGTTCCTAGCGGGAGTGGTGAGCAGTTCTTC.

V usage is TRBV20-1 and J usage is TRBJ2-5; TRBD2 matches at 11 bases. Looked up from germline, CDR1 is DFQATT and CDR2 is SNEGSKA (reference sequence). V was clipped by 4 bases and J by 4 bases; unmatched bases: 8. The CDR3 is 15 amino acids. The CDR3: CSANSRLAGRETQYF. CDR3 coding DNA: TGCAGTGCTAACTCCAGACTAGCGGGAAGAGAGACCCAGTACTTC.

The chain carries TRBV27 and TRBJ1-2; D is perhaps TRBD1 (5 bases). The CDR3 extends over 13 amino acids. V lost 5 bases to trimming and J lost 3 bases, with 10 bases between them. Per germline, CDR1 MNHEY and CDR2 SMNVEV (reference sequence). DNA of the CDR3: TGTGCCAGCAGTCCGGACACGGACTATGGCTACACCTTC. Translated, it gives CASSPDTDYGYTF.

This clonotype turned up a few times. The chain links TRBV6-2 or TRBV6-3 to TRBJ2-7; TRBD2 aligns across 7 bases. Trimming cost V 7 bases and J 3 bases; bases outside gene matches: 9. From germline, CDR1 is MNHEY and CDR2 SVGEGT. This CDR3 spans 14 amino acids. The CDR3 DNA reads TGTGCCAGCATTCGGGACTCGGGAGGCTACGAGCAGTACTTC. Protein product: CASIRDSGGYEQYF.

This chain connects TRBV20-1 to TRBJ2-5; TRBD2 is a possible D gene (7 bases). CDR1 DFQATT and CDR2 SNEGSKA come from the germline V gene (reference sequence). CDR3 length: 16 amino acids. V lost 0 bases and J 4 bases, leaving 18 bases between the germline ends. The CDR3 DNA follows: TGCAGTGCTAGAGATCGTGCGGGGGCGCGGTTAGAGACCCAGTACTTC. Encoded protein: CSARDRAGARLETQYF.

The chain recombines TRBV7-2 with TRBJ2-5; D is unresolved. This CDR3 comprises 14 residues. Trimming stripped 5 bases from V and 3 bases from J, with 13 bases between. CDR1 is SGHTA and CDR2 is FQGNSA in the germline V gene. DNA for the CDR3: TGTGCCAGCAGCACCAGGACCAGCAAAGAGACCCAGTACTTC. The encoded protein is CASSTRTSKETQYF.

This clonotype showed up many times. The genes are TRBV4-2 and TRBJ2-7, with TRBD1 matching 8 bases. The length of the CDR3 is 15 residues. Trimming cost V 3 bases and J 7 bases; bases outside gene matches: 11. CDR1 and CDR2 from the germline V gene are LGHNA and YNFKEQ. CDR3 DNA: TGTGCCAGCAGCCACACCGGGACAGGAGGTTATGAGCAGTACTTC. Protein sequence: CASSHTGTGGYEQYF.

CDR3 DNA sequence: TGTGCCAGCAGTTTAAACGTAGGCTACGAGCAGTACTTC. Translation: CASSLNVGYEQYF. The genes are TRBV12-3 or TRBV12-4 and TRBJ2-7, with D unresolved. With 2 bases removed from V and 3 bases from J, the gap between germline ends came to 8 bases. The CDR3 is made up of 13 amino acids.